This T cell receptor beta chain came from a study of cytomegalovirus exposure and HLA in healthy donors listed by TCRdb under 2017. Background on the whole study: In an earlier analysis of several hundred of the donors, 276 Gb of sequence data and some 100 million unique TCR beta sequences from approximately 180 million T cells were reported. The study used immunosequencing to profile the T cell repertoires of about 670 subjects and linked those repertoires to cytomegalovirus serostatus. An earlier analysis of 587 of the donors applied high-throughput TCR beta sequencing to assess whether each TCR beta V gene segment acted as functional or pseudogenic. Typing coverage differed by locus: A, B, C, DRB1 and DQB1 were typed in roughly 620-630 donors, DQA1 in about 510, DPA1 in 606, and DPB1 in just under 490. Rather than using new phenotypic data, the later analysis identified candidate immune exposures from TCR beta sequences and from how often those sequences occurred across donors. Genome-wide SNP genotypes for about 65% of the roughly 670 donors were used in a later genetic analysis, which treated that subset as a discovery cohort. Besides the first cohort of roughly 700 subjects, a separate validation cohort made up of 120 or so different subjects was used. Every repertoire in the discovery cohort had been generated on one and the same sequencing platform. An early release that covered some 630 HLA-typed donors contained 300 to 350 gigabases of sequencing data and 65 million to 100 million unique TCR sequences. Donor age, sex, ethnicity and CMV serostatus were compiled together with the repertoire data. Among roughly 400 genotyped donors of the cohort, an average of approximately 240,000 unique TCR beta nucleotide sequences were sequenced per donor, around 18% of them non-productive. The genetic ancestry cluster associated with self-reported Caucasian donors included roughly 84% of the 398 genotyped donors. A later analysis re-analyzed previously published TCR beta repertoires from approximately 670 donors and added high-resolution HLA genotyping to study TCR occurrence patterns. The aim of the study was to test whether cataloging public T cell receptors could identify signatures of past pathogen exposure. To predict cytomegalovirus infection status, the study combined high-throughput TCR immunosequencing, statistical association of individual TCRs with disease status, and machine learning. About five DR-DQ haplotypes were handled as single units for association and clustering, since linkage in the cohort was strong. HLA typing covered class I and class II loci at four-digit resolution.

The cohort was made up of 500 to 850 healthy bone marrow donors. At the time of sampling, every cohort member was nominally healthy, though immune exposures that went unrecorded were likely present. The donor tested CMV seronegative and was one of the 352 seronegative cohort members. A peripheral blood sample was provided by each donor, and peripheral blood mononuclear cells were used for TCR beta sequencing. Genomic DNA was extracted from the blood cell samples with the Qiagen DNeasy Blood Extraction Kit. The CDR3 starts with the cysteine, ends with the phenylalanine, and has 15 residues. The sequence is cut down to CDR3 DNA, 45 bases in frame from base 1. The germline V gene sets CDR1 to SGHRS and CDR2 to YFSETQ. V lost 1 base and J lost 3 bases; the stretch between them is 13 bases long. Points the paper makes about the study in general: Correlated functional status among segregating V segments might reflect linkage disequilibrium, but an unknown experimental factor could not be ruled out. The classifier was reported to diagnose cytomegalovirus status with high specificity and sensitivity in both the original and validation cohorts. In the study, around 150 TCR beta chains were listed as associated with cytomegalovirus. In a later analysis, HLA-associated TCR beta chains were found to be more clonally expanded and to have lower generation probabilities than equally common non-associated chains. The only immune exposure information available for the cohort was CMV serostatus. In vitro tests confirmed that a few of the cytomegalovirus-associated TCR beta chains recognize cytomegalovirus antigens. Because counts were too low, seventeen rarely observed V segments, including chromosome 9 orphons, were left out of the earlier analysis of about 500 of the donors. While some public TCRs were present in many individuals, most TCR sequences turned up only very rarely across donors. Only TCR beta chains were sequenced in this cohort, and the absence of alpha or paired-chain data limited detectable features. In a later analysis, the rate of TCR association differed among HLA loci, with DRB1 alleles having the most associated TCRs and HLA-C alleles having the fewest. A further reported finding was that TCR beta sequences accurately predicted the HLA-A and HLA-B alleles for most subjects in the first cohort. A later genetic analysis reported fewer N-insertions in productive TCRs among donors in an Asian-associated ancestry cluster than the approximately 670-donor mean. The authors suggested that the approach could potentially be generalized to other disease states and immunological phenotypes. Presence/absence analyses assumed roughly uniform sequencing depth across donors, an assumption that may not hold. At a false discovery rate of 0.05, a later analysis linked under 20,000 TCR beta sequences to specific HLA alleles. In a later analysis, several top co-occurrence clusters were reported to appear linked to parvovirus B19, influenza, CMV and Epstein-Barr virus. Most CMV-associated TCR beta chains appeared to be HLA-restricted in a later analysis, and the HLA associations seemed to be driven largely by CMV exposure. In an earlier analysis of some 640 of the donors, most TCR beta V segments were observed in productive rearrangements about 87% or about 30% of the time, broadly matching IMGT annotations. Because HLA typing was missing for some donors at each locus, association tests included only the typed subset. A group of highly shared sequence variants was considered likely to be a technical artifact of the sequencing pipeline. Strong co-occurrence of HLA alleles, especially DR and DQ, made assigning TCR associations to individual alleles difficult. A later genetic analysis associated a missense DCLRE1C variant with V-gene and J-gene trimming of TCR beta chains, and an independent cohort replicated the association. Some IMGT-functional V segments, including TRBV6-2 and TRBV6-3, could not be distinguished by the 87-base-pair reads and were therefore excluded.

Preparation of the library involved the immunoSEQ multiplex PCR assay. For the multiplex PCR, a mixture combining 60 forward primers for TCR Vbeta segments and 13 reverse primers for TCR Jbeta segments was used. A multiplex PCR assay on genomic DNA amplified the CDR3 region of rearranged TCR beta genes. Amplified TCR beta libraries were sequenced as 87-base-pair reads on the Illumina HiSeq System. The study's own analysis went as follows. In a later analysis, tens of millions of unique TCR beta chains were counted across the 500 to 700 repertoires, and roughly 10 million of these chains were shared by at least two donors. Raw reads were error-corrected and collapsed into unique sequences with a nearest-neighbor algorithm that merged closely related sequences to remove PCR and sequencing errors. Alignment of CDR3 sequences to IMGT reference sequences was used to assign V, D and J gene segments. For a sequence to be retained, at least a six-nucleotide match to both a V gene segment and a J gene segment was required. A rearrangement was called productive if the CDR3 had no stop codons and remained in frame with V and J, and every other rearrangement was called non-productive. Following IMGT convention, CDR3 was defined as the stretch from the second conserved V-encoded cysteine up to the conserved J-encoded phenylalanine. The earlier analysis of about 640 of the donors excluded any sequence lacking an unambiguous match to a single V gene segment. An earlier analysis of about 600 of the donors called V segments functional above 56.7% productive rearrangements and segregating when the between-donor standard deviation exceeded 5%. A statistical classification framework was built to diagnose cytomegalovirus status from the catalog of TCR beta chain sequences. In a later analysis, V and J genes were assigned by comparing TCR nucleotide sequences against IMGT/GENE-DB human TR gene sequences. In a later analysis, CDR3 sequences and most-parsimonious VDJ recombination scenarios were assigned using the TCRdist pipeline. In a later analysis, every TCR beta chain was defined by the combination of its CDR3 amino acid sequence and its V-gene family, and reads without a unique V-gene family were dropped. In a later analysis, fewer than 600 highly shared, low-generation-probability nucleotide sequences were removed to address suspected cross-contamination and a sequencing artifact. In a later analysis, a clonal expansion index was calculated for each public chain from normalized within-repertoire ranks of inferred template counts. In a later analysis, generation probabilities were computed with a VDJ recombination model fitted to out-of-frame rearrangements, and the resulting probabilities were checked against IGoR. In a later analysis, hypergeometric tests were used to score TCR-TCR, TCR-HLA and TCR-CMV co-occurrence, with a repertoire-size bias correction applied to TCR pairs. False discovery rates were estimated in a later analysis by permuting HLA or CMV assignments 20 times. In a later analysis, co-occurring TCRs were grouped using DBSCAN, and TCRdist sequence similarity was added for clustering within HLA-allele-positive subsets. Co-occurrence clustering excluded repertoires with fewer than 30,000 or more than 120,000 public chains, plus five with anomalous nucleotide sharing. TCRdb holds this immuneACCESS table with in-frame rearrangements only. Some clones are missing; in checked studies, unresolved V genes explain under half, and the rest has no known cause. V, J and clone size are taken as reported in that table, and D and trimming were inferred from the DNA itself. In this sample the table shows 85,000 to 130,000 clones, around 75% of which occur a single time. The ten largest account for 2.5% of the sample.

Worth noting for this clone: Its binding antigen is unknown. There are no base qualities to consult, and no much larger clone falls within one base.

The chain is made from TRBV5-1 and TRBJ1-1; the best D guess is TRBD1, with 5 bases matching. The sequence came from a man in his forties or fifties in good health and CMV-seronegative. Specimen: PBMCs. For the CDR3, the sequence is CASSLHQGLDTEAFF. The sequence in DNA is TGCGCCAGCAGCTTGCATCAGGGATTGGACACTGAAGCTTTCTTT.